This is a list of T cell receptor beta chains from one sample in a study of T cell responses to AZD1222 COVID-19 vaccine. Repertoires were generated with immunoSEQ multiplex PCR, while TCRdb's copy carries only in-frame clones and drops some. The table records 95,000 to 100,000 clones, about 90% of them present only once. This sample comprised peripheral blood, obtained on day 0 of AZD1222 vaccination. The receptors were gathered from an adult in good health. The CDR3 runs from the conserved cysteine through the conserved F or W. Fields, in order: J gene, V gene, D gene, clone size, CDR3 protein, CDR3 DNA. A D gene is named only where the DNA matches it firmly. Only some rows state a clone size, as once, few, many or a class for expanded clones.

TRBJ2-3 | TRBV13 | NA | NA | CASSSEDWNTLDTQYF | TGTGCCAGCAGCTCGGAAGACTGGAACACTTTAGATACGCAGTATTTT
TRBJ2-7 | TRBV2 | NA | NA | CASSQDGYEQYF | TGTGCCAGCAGCCAGGACGGCTACGAGCAGTACTTC
TRBJ2-7 | TRBV6-4 | NA | NA | CASSVVLGDEQYF | TGTGCCAGCAGTGTAGTCTTAGGGGACGAGCAGTACTTC
TRBJ2-7 | TRBV30 | NA | NA | CAWSGGGGEQYF | TGTGCCTGGAGTGGTGGCGGAGGAGAGCAGTACTTC
TRBJ1-2 | TRBV5-6 | NA | NA | CASSLGSGAYGYGYTF | TGTGCCAGCAGCTTGGGGTCCGGGGCTTATGGCTATGGCTACACCTTC
TRBJ2-7 | TRBV19 | TRBD2 | NA | CASRLAEHYEQYF | TGTGCCAGCAGACTAGCGGAACACTACGAGCAGTACTTC
TRBJ2-7 | TRBV7-7 | NA | NA | CASSLGAGGAYEQYF | TGTGCCAGCAGCTTAGGCGCAGGGGGGGCCTACGAGCAGTACTTC
TRBJ2-7 | TRBV19 | TRBD1 | NA | CASTPDRGYEQYF | TGTGCCAGTACCCCGGACAGGGGCTACGAGCAGTACTTC
TRBJ2-7 | TRBV7-2 | NA | NA | CASSLPPLASEQYF | TGTGCCAGCAGCCTCCCCCCGCTAGCGAGCGAGCAGTACTTC
TRBJ1-3 | TRBV3-1/TRBV3-2 | TRBD1 | NA | CASSRQGGNTIYF | TGTGCCAGCAGCCGACAGGGAGGAAACACCATATATTTT
TRBJ2-7 | TRBV18 | NA | NA | CASSGVISYEQYF | TGTGCCAGCTCAGGAGTGATCTCCTACGAGCAGTACTTC
TRBJ1-1 | TRBV10-3 | TRBD1 | NA | CAISEWAQGDRGTEAFF | TGTGCCATCAGTGAGTGGGCCCAGGGGGACAGGGGAACTGAAGCTTTCTTT
TRBJ1-1 | TRBV29-1 | NA | NA | CSVSARATNTEAFF | TGCAGCGTTAGCGCGAGGGCCACGAACACTGAAGCTTTCTTT
TRBJ1-5 | TRBV6-5 | NA | NA | CASSYRGNNQPQHF | TGTGCCAGCAGTTATCGGGGGAACAATCAGCCCCAGCATTTT
TRBJ1-1 | TRBV19 | NA | NA | CASSIHGDTEAFF | TGTGCCAGTAGTATACACGGAGACACTGAAGCTTTCTTT
TRBJ1-1 | TRBV19 | NA | NA | CASSKGAGNTEAFF | TGTGCCAGTAGTAAGGGAGCAGGGAACACTGAAGCTTTCTTT
TRBJ2-2 | TRBV19 | TRBD2 | few | CASSISGSDTGELFF | TGTGCCAGTAGTATTAGCGGGAGCGACACCGGGGAGCTGTTTTTT
TRBJ2-1 | TRBV11-2 | TRBD2 | NA | CASSLSGTTLPDEQFF | TGTGCCAGCAGCCTGAGCGGGACTACCCTTCCGGATGAGCAGTTCTTC
TRBJ2-3 | TRBV2 | NA | NA | CASSSSADTQYF | TGTGCCAGCAGTAGTAGCGCAGATACGCAGTATTTT
TRBJ1-2 | TRBV3-1/TRBV3-2 | NA | NA | CASSQALYSYGYTF | TGTGCCAGCAGCCAAGCTTTGTACAGCTATGGCTACACCTTC
TRBJ1-1 | TRBV13 | NA | NA | CASSSSVQGSGVAFF | TGTGCCAGCAGCTCCTCAGTCCAGGGGAGTGGAGTGGCTTTCTTT
TRBJ2-7 | TRBV29-1 | NA | NA | CSCRDRDSYEQYF | TGCAGCTGTCGGGACCGCGACTCCTACGAGCAGTACTTC
TRBJ1-1 | TRBV5-1 | NA | NA | CASSFSGGNLNTEAFF | TGCGCCAGCAGCTTCTCAGGAGGAAATCTGAACACTGAAGCTTTCTTT
TRBJ2-1 | TRBV18 | NA | NA | CASSPPSDEQFF | TGTGCCAGCTCACCCCCTAGCGACGAGCAGTTCTTC